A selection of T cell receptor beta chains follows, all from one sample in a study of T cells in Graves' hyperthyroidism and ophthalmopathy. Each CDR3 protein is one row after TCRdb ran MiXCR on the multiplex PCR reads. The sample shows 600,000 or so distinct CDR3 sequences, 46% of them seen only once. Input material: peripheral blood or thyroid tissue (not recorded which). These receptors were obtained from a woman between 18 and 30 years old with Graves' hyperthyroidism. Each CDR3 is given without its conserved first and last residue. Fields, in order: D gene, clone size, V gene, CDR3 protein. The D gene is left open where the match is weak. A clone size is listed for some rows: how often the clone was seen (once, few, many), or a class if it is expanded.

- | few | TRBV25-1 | ASSLAGGGGEAF
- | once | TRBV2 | ASSGQGYT
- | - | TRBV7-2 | ASSLTGEVRNEQF
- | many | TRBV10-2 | ASSAGLQGTGELF
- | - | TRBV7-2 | ASSLGEGGGYT
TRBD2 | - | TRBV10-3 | AISESGTSGSMETQY
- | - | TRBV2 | ASSQDLWQPQH
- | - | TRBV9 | ASHPAASMNTEAF
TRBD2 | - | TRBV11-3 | ASSPWTSSNTGELF
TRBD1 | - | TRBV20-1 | SATGTGTSDEQY
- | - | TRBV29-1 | SVTTEGGYTEAF
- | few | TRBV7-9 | ASSQESTPYEQY
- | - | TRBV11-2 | ASSGEQGIMNTEAF
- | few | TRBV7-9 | ASSLAGSRYEQY
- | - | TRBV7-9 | AWSPQVEAF
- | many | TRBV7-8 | ASSLVDDSTWPLH
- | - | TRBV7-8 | ASSYGIGGTGNTIY
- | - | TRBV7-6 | ASSRGGET
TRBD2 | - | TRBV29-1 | KSSSGGIYEQY
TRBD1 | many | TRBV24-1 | ATSDLQDRGDQPQH
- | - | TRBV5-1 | ASSLDSENSPLH
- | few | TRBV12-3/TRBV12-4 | ASRTTGYNTGELF
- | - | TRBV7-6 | ASSFREGVGTGELF
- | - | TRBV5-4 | ASSLVPGVCYGYT
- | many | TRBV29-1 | SATGQSTNEKLF